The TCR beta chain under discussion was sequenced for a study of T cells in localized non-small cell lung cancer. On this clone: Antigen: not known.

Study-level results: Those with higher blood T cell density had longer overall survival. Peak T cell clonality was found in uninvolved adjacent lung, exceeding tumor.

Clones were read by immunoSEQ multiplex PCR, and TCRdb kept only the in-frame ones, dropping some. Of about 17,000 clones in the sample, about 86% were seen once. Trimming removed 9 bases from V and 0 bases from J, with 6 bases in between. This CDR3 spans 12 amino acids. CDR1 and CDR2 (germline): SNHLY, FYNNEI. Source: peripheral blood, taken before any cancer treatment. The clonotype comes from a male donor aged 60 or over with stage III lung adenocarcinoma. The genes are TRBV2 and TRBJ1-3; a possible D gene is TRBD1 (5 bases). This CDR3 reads CASGGSGNTIYF. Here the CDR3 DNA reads TGTGCCAGTGGGGGCTCTGGAAACACCATATATTTT. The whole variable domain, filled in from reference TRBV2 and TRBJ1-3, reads EPEVTQTPSHQVTQMGQEVILRCVPISNHLYFYWYRQILGQKVEFLVSFYNNEISEKSEIFDDQFSVERPDGSNFTLKIRSTKLEDSAMYFCASGGSGNTIYFGEGSWLTVV.